This T cell receptor (beta chain) is drawn from a study of neurological immune-mediated disorders. 5'RACE generated cDNA with 10-nucleotide random UMIs. TCRdb analysed the 5' RACE reads with MiXCR anew, one entry per CDR3 protein. Of 45,000 or so distinct CDR3 sequences listed, 20% to 25% are singletons. Sample time point: technical triplicate 3. The CDR3 is 16 residues long. Looked up from germline, CDR1 is SGHRS and CDR2 is YFSETQ. The V gene end was trimmed by 4 bases and the J gene end by 8 bases; junction bases not matched to a gene: 6. This clonotype was seen repeatedly, ten times or more. What was sequenced was PBMCs. This TCR derives from a man aged 60-69 years with HTLV-1-associated myelopathy (HAM/TSP). The rearrangement uses TRBV5-1 and TRBJ2-1; 16 bases match TRBD2. This CDR3 is CASSLGLAGGPYEQFF. In DNA, the CDR3 is TGCGCCAGCAGCCTGGGACTAGCGGGAGGGCCATATGAGCAGTTCTTC.